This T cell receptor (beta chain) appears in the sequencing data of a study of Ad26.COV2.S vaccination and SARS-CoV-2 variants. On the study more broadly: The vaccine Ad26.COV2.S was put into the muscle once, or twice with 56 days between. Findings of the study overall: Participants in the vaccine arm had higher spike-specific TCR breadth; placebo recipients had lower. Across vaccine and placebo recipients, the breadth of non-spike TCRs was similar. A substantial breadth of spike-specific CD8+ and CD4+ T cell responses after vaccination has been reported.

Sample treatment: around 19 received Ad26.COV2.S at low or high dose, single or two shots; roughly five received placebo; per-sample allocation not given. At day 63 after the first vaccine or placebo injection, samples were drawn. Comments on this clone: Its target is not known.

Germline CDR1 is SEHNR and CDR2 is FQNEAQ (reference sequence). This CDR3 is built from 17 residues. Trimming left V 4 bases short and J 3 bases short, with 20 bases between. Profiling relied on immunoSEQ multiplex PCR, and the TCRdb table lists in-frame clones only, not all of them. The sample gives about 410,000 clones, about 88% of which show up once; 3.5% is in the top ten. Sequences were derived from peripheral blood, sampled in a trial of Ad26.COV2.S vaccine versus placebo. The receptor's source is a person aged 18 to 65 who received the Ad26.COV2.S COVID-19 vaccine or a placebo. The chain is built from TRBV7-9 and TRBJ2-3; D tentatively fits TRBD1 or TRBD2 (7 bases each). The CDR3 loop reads CASSSQGQRGGTDTQYF. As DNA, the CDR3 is TGTGCCAGCAGCTCGCAGGGACAGCGGGGAGGGACAGATACGCAGTATTTT.